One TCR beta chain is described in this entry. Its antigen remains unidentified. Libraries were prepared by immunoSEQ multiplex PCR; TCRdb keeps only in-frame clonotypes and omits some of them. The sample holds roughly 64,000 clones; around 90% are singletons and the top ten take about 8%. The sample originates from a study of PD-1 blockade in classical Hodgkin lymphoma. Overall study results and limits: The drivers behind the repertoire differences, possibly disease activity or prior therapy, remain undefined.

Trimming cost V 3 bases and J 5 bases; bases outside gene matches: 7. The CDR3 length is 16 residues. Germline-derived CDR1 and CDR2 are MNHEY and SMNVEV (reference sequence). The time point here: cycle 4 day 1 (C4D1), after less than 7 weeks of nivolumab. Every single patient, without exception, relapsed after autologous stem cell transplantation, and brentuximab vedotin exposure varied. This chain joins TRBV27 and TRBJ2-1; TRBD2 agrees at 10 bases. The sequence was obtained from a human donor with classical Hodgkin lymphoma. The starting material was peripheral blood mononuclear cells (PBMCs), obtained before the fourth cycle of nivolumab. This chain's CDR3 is CASSFLAGESHNEQFF. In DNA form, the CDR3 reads TGTGCCAGCAGTTTCCTAGCGGGAGAATCCCACAATGAGCAGTTCTTC.